The present TCR beta chain was sequenced within a study of response to subunit inactivated influenza vaccine. TCRdb re-derived calls from the RT-PCR reads in MiXCR, one entry per CDR3 protein. Of 800,000 to 1,000,000 distinct CDR3 sequences in the sample, approximately 21% were seen once. V was clipped by 6 bases and J by 5 bases, with 19 bases between them. CDR1 SNHLY and CDR2 FYNNEI come from the germline V gene. This CDR3 comprises 15 residues. Concerning this clonotype itself: Antigen specificity is unknown.

Broader study findings: Each seasonal influenza vaccination recruits few new T cells, the authors suggested.

The TCR sequence derives from a man in his forties or fifties who received an inactivated influenza vaccine. The chain uses TRBV2 and TRBJ2-5; weak D call: TRBD1 (6 bases). The specimen was PBMCs from blood, collected more than 4 days after vaccination. For the CDR3, the DNA is TGTGCCAGCAGGATGGACAGTCTAAGGTTGGAGACCCAGTACTTC. Translating it yields CASRMDSLRLETQYF.